This is a list of T cell receptor beta chains from one sample in a study of blood T cell repertoires in COVID-19. Method: immunoSEQ multiplex PCR; TCRdb's copy keeps in-frame clones and lacks some. The repertoire holds roughly 300,000 clones, with 75% to 95% as singletons. Sequenced input: PBMCs or T cells enriched from blood (not recorded which). The receptor set was obtained from a woman in her 30s who had recovered from COVID-19. The CDR3 runs from the conserved cysteine through the conserved F or W. Each record gives: V gene, J gene, D gene, clone size, CDR3 protein, CDR3 DNA. The D gene is left open where the match is weak. For some rows the clone size is stated as once, few or many, or as a class when expanded; others skip it.

V gene: TRBV7-2
J gene: TRBJ1-2
D gene: TRBD1
clone size: .
CDR3 protein: CASRHTGGLYGYTF
CDR3 DNA: TGTGCCAGCAGACATACAGGGGGCTTATATGGCTACACCTTC

V gene: TRBV7-2
J gene: TRBJ1-4
D gene: .
clone size: .
CDR3 protein: CASSLGGLNEKLFF
CDR3 DNA: TGTGCCAGCAGCTTAGGGGGCCTTAATGAAAAACTGTTTTTT

V gene: TRBV11-2
J gene: TRBJ2-1
D gene: TRBD1
clone size: .
CDR3 protein: CASSATGDEQFF
CDR3 DNA: TGTGCCAGCAGCGCGACAGGGGATGAGCAGTTCTTC

V gene: TRBV7-6
J gene: TRBJ2-1
D gene: TRBD2
clone size: .
CDR3 protein: CASSLGREEQFF
CDR3 DNA: TGTGCCAGCAGCTTAGGGCGGGAGGAGCAGTTCTTC

V gene: TRBV9
J gene: TRBJ1-1
D gene: TRBD1
clone size: .
CDR3 protein: CASSVTGKFGTEAFF
CDR3 DNA: TGTGCCAGCAGCGTGACAGGGAAGTTCGGCACTGAAGCTTTCTTT

V gene: TRBV12-3/TRBV12-4
J gene: TRBJ2-5
D gene: .
clone size: many
CDR3 protein: CASSHSSLETQYF
CDR3 DNA: TGTGCCAGCAGTCACAGCTCCTTGGAGACCCAGTACTTC

V gene: TRBV29-1
J gene: TRBJ1-2
D gene: TRBD1
clone size: .
CDR3 protein: CSVDFSGQAAFYGYTF
CDR3 DNA: TGCAGCGTTGATTTCTCAGGACAGGCCGCCTTCTATGGCTACACCTTC

V gene: TRBV30
J gene: TRBJ1-4
D gene: .
clone size: .
CDR3 protein: CASEVTNEKLFF
CDR3 DNA: TGTGCCTCGGAGGTTACTAATGAAAAACTGTTTTTT

V gene: TRBV28
J gene: TRBJ2-7
D gene: .
clone size: .
CDR3 protein: CASSLEGSGSYEQYF
CDR3 DNA: TGTGCCAGCAGTTTGGAGGGGTCGGGCTCCTACGAGCAGTACTTC

V gene: TRBV15
J gene: TRBJ2-7
D gene: .
clone size: .
CDR3 protein: CATKNSDSAYEQYF
CDR3 DNA: TGTGCCACCAAGAATTCGGACAGCGCCTACGAGCAGTACTTC

V gene: TRBV6-5
J gene: TRBJ1-1
D gene: TRBD1
clone size: .
CDR3 protein: CASSTRGHDTEAFF
CDR3 DNA: TGTGCCAGCAGTACAAGGGGGCACGACACTGAAGCTTTCTTT

V gene: TRBV28
J gene: TRBJ1-1
D gene: .
clone size: .
CDR3 protein: CASSLTDFNTEAFF
CDR3 DNA: TGTGCCAGCAGTCTGACAGACTTTAACACTGAAGCTTTCTTT

V gene: TRBV5-1
J gene: TRBJ2-1
D gene: .
clone size: .
CDR3 protein: CASSLLPLAREQFF
CDR3 DNA: TGCGCCAGCAGCTTGTTGCCCCTAGCGAGGGAGCAGTTCTTC

V gene: TRBV7-2
J gene: TRBJ2-2
D gene: .
clone size: .
CDR3 protein: CASSYLGSTGELFF
CDR3 DNA: TGTGCCAGCAGCTATCTAGGAAGCACCGGGGAGCTGTTTTTT

V gene: TRBV6-4
J gene: TRBJ2-3
D gene: .
clone size: few
CDR3 protein: CASSDSGGGTDTQYF
CDR3 DNA: TGTGCCAGCAGTGACTCCGGCGGGGGCACAGATACGCAGTATTTT

V gene: TRBV30
J gene: TRBJ2-5
D gene: TRBD1
clone size: .
CDR3 protein: CAWSVPGTGQETQYF
CDR3 DNA: TGTGCCTGGAGTGTACCTGGGACAGGACAAGAGACCCAGTACTTC

V gene: TRBV3-1/TRBV3-2
J gene: TRBJ2-1
D gene: .
clone size: .
CDR3 protein: CASSQGPINEQFF
CDR3 DNA: TGTGCCAGCAGCCAAGGTCCCATCAATGAGCAGTTCTTC

V gene: TRBV7-9
J gene: TRBJ2-7
D gene: .
clone size: few
CDR3 protein: CASSSTYEQYF
CDR3 DNA: TGTGCCAGCAGCAGCACCTACGAGCAGTACTTC

V gene: TRBV28
J gene: TRBJ2-1
D gene: .
clone size: .
CDR3 protein: CANEQGAPGLAYNEQFF
CDR3 DNA: TGTGCCAACGAACAGGGGGCCCCGGGACTAGCCTACAATGAGCAGTTCTTC

V gene: TRBV18
J gene: TRBJ1-1
D gene: TRBD1
clone size: once
CDR3 protein: CASSPPPQGAYTEAFF
CDR3 DNA: TGTGCCAGCTCACCACCTCCCCAGGGGGCGTACACTGAAGCTTTCTTT

V gene: TRBV3-1/TRBV3-2
J gene: TRBJ2-1
D gene: .
clone size: .
CDR3 protein: CASSQSRTLNEQFF
CDR3 DNA: TGTGCCAGCAGCCAATCAAGGACTCTCAATGAGCAGTTCTTC

V gene: TRBV7-8
J gene: TRBJ2-7
D gene: TRBD1
clone size: once
CDR3 protein: CASSRGTGGNYEQYF
CDR3 DNA: TGTGCCAGCAGCCGAGGGACAGGGGGGAACTACGAGCAGTACTTC

V gene: TRBV23-1
J gene: TRBJ1-5
D gene: TRBD1
clone size: .
CDR3 protein: CASRKGQGSNQPQHF
CDR3 DNA: TGCGCCAGCAGGAAGGGACAGGGGAGCAATCAGCCCCAGCATTTT

V gene: TRBV9
J gene: TRBJ2-1
D gene: TRBD2
clone size: .
CDR3 protein: CASTLGTSGKGNNEQFF
CDR3 DNA: TGTGCCAGCACCCTTGGGACTAGCGGGAAAGGGAACAATGAGCAGTTCTTC

V gene: TRBV10-3
J gene: TRBJ1-1
D gene: TRBD1
clone size: once
CDR3 protein: CAIRQQGDRVTEAFF
CDR3 DNA: TGTGCCATCAGGCAGCAGGGGGACCGAGTCACTGAAGCTTTCTTT

V gene: TRBV20-1
J gene: TRBJ2-7
D gene: .
clone size: .
CDR3 protein: CSASSGVEQYF
CDR3 DNA: TGCAGTGCTAGTTCGGGGGTAGAGCAGTACTTC

V gene: TRBV7-3
J gene: TRBJ1-2
D gene: .
clone size: .
CDR3 protein: CASSPQGGYGYTF
CDR3 DNA: TGTGCCAGCAGCCCACAGGGTGGGTATGGCTACACCTTC

V gene: TRBV4-3
J gene: TRBJ2-1
D gene: .
clone size: .
CDR3 protein: CASSPYITGREQFF
CDR3 DNA: TGCGCCAGCAGCCCTTATATTACAGGGAGAGAGCAGTTCTTC

V gene: TRBV7-9
J gene: TRBJ1-1
D gene: .
clone size: .
CDR3 protein: CASSADGNTEAFF
CDR3 DNA: TGTGCCAGCAGCGCAGATGGGAACACTGAAGCTTTCTTT

V gene: TRBV3-1/TRBV3-2
J gene: TRBJ1-1
D gene: .
clone size: .
CDR3 protein: CASSQDPSGAQSTEAFF
CDR3 DNA: TGTGCCAGCAGCCAAGATCCTTCTGGGGCTCAGAGCACTGAAGCTTTCTTT

V gene: TRBV11-2
J gene: TRBJ2-1
D gene: .
clone size: .
CDR3 protein: CASSQGRTQFF
CDR3 DNA: TGTGCCAGCAGCCAGGGCAGGACGCAGTTCTTC

V gene: TRBV29-1
J gene: TRBJ1-5
D gene: .
clone size: .
CDR3 protein: CSVRIGGAAQPQHF
CDR3 DNA: TGCAGCGTTAGGATCGGGGGGGCCGCTCAGCCCCAGCATTTT

V gene: TRBV28
J gene: TRBJ2-5
D gene: TRBD1
clone size: .
CDR3 protein: CASSFRGQEKTQYF
CDR3 DNA: TGTGCCAGCAGTTTCAGGGGACAGGAAAAGACCCAGTACTTC

V gene: TRBV28
J gene: TRBJ1-6
D gene: .
clone size: .
CDR3 protein: CASRYRTPSYNSPLHF
CDR3 DNA: TGTGCCAGCAGATACAGGACACCCTCCTATAATTCACCCCTCCACTTT

V gene: TRBV7-9
J gene: TRBJ1-1
D gene: TRBD1
clone size: .
CDR3 protein: CASSSRDRDNEAFF
CDR3 DNA: TGTGCCAGCAGCTCTCGGGACAGGGATAATGAAGCTTTCTTT

V gene: TRBV6-5
J gene: TRBJ1-1
D gene: TRBD1
clone size: .
CDR3 protein: CASSYVWGQADTEAFF
CDR3 DNA: TGTGCCAGCAGTTACGTCTGGGGACAGGCGGACACTGAAGCTTTCTTT

V gene: TRBV29-1
J gene: TRBJ2-5
D gene: TRBD2
clone size: .
CDR3 protein: CSVATSGSQAQYF
CDR3 DNA: TGCAGCGTCGCTACTAGCGGGTCCCAGGCCCAGTACTTC

V gene: TRBV11-2
J gene: TRBJ2-5
D gene: TRBD2
clone size: once
CDR3 protein: CASSFLGLAEETQYF
CDR3 DNA: TGTGCCAGCAGCTTCCTCGGACTAGCGGAAGAGACCCAGTACTTC

V gene: TRBV20-1
J gene: TRBJ2-3
D gene: TRBD2
clone size: .
CDR3 protein: CSASPLAGVSDTQYF
CDR3 DNA: TGCAGTGCTAGTCCCCTAGCGGGAGTATCAGATACGCAGTATTTT

V gene: TRBV4-3
J gene: TRBJ2-7
D gene: .
clone size: .
CDR3 protein: CASSPGQTYEQYF
CDR3 DNA: TGCGCCAGCAGCCCAGGACAGACCTACGAGCAGTACTTC

V gene: TRBV9
J gene: TRBJ2-6
D gene: .
clone size: .
CDR3 protein: CASTRDSGANVLTF
CDR3 DNA: TGTGCCAGCACCCGAGACTCTGGGGCCAACGTCCTGACTTTC

V gene: TRBV3-1/TRBV3-2
J gene: TRBJ1-5
D gene: .
clone size: .
CDR3 protein: CASSHTGLDQPQHF
CDR3 DNA: TGTGCCAGCAGTCATACAGGGCTCGATCAGCCCCAGCATTTT